The 16 T cell receptor beta chains in this list originate from one sample, sequenced in a study of CD8+CD57+ T cells in acquired aplastic anemia. Genomic DNA, serving as template, underwent TCR beta VDJ and CDR3 profiling. Each CDR3 protein gets one entry after TCRdb re-called the reads with MiXCR. The data contain more than 150,000 distinct CDR3 sequences, 50% to 75% of them singletons. Sequencing used sorted CD4+, CD8+, or CD8+CD57+ T cells (not recorded which) from PBMCs. The receptors derive from a human donor with severe aplastic anemia or a healthy control (not recorded which).

This clonotype was counted at least ten times. V usage is TRBV5-6 and J usage is TRBJ2-7; possible D gene TRBD1, 6 bases. CDR3 length equals 16 residues. The V gene lost 4 bases and the J gene lost 3 bases, with 20 bases spanning the gap. Per germline, CDR1 SGHDT and CDR2 YYEEEE. CDR3 DNA sequence: TGTGCCAGCAGCCCGGGATCGTCGAGGGGGTACTACGAGCAGTACTTC. It is translated as CASSPGSSRGYYEQYF.

Concerning this clonotype: At one end the junction does not follow the germline gene, possibly because of a read error. The chain joins TRBV2 to TRBJ1-1, with D unresolved. The germline gives CDR1 SNHLY, CDR2 FYNNEI. The CDR3 has 11 residues. CDR3 protein: CASRGKTEAFF. The CDR3 region has the DNA TGTGCCAGCAGGGGTAAAACTGAAGCCTTCTTT.

V and J are TRBV7-2 and TRBJ2-7; D call uncertain. The CDR3 extends over 13 amino acids. Trimming stripped 4 bases from V and 2 bases from J, with 9 bases between. Germline V lookup: CDR1 SGHTA, CDR2 FQGNSA. The CDR3 loop reads CASSSASTYEQYF. The CDR3 DNA sequence: TGTGCCAGCAGCTCCGCATCGACCTACGAGCAGTACTTC. The full variable domain, completed using reference TRBV7-2 and TRBJ2-7, is GAGVSQSPSNKVTEKGKDVELRCDPISGHTALYWYRQSLGQGLEFLIYFQGNSAPDKSGLPSDRFSAERTGGSVSTLTIQRTQQEDSAVYLCASSSASTYEQYFGPGTRLTVT.

This clonotype occurred many times. The rearrangement links TRBV7-3 to TRBJ2-5; D may correspond to TRBD1 or TRBD2 (5 bases each). V lost 1 base and J lost 2, with 11 bases in between. Germline CDR1 and CDR2: SGHTA and FQGTGA. The CDR3 loop spans 15 amino acids. The CDR3: CASSLIGAIQETQYF. The CDR3 region has the DNA TGTGCCAGCAGCTTAATCGGGGCTATACAAGAGACCCAGTACTTC.

This clonotype showed up just a few times. The chain has TRBV27 and TRBJ2-7; D not resolved. Germline CDR1 is MNHEY and CDR2 is SMNVEV (reference sequence). Trimming cost V 10 bases and J 3 bases, with 13 bases left between them. The CDR3 runs 12 residues. The CDR3 coding sequence is TGTGCCACTCACTCTATTTTCTACGAGCAGTACTTC. This sequence encodes CATHSIFYEQYF.

The chain is built from TRBV9 and TRBJ2-3, with 10 bases aligning to TRBD2. V trimming: 2 bases; J trimming: 1 base; junction bases outside the gene matches: 1. The CDR3 extends over 15 amino acids. Germline loops: CDR1 SGDLS, CDR2 YYNGEE. The DNA of the CDR3 is TGTGCCAGCAGCGTCGGGACTAGCGGCACAGATACGCAGTATTTT. Translation gives CASSVGTSGTDTQYF.

The chain has TRBV7-8 and TRBJ2-1; 8 bases agree with TRBD1. Germline V CDR1 and CDR2: SGHVS, FQNEAQ. The CDR3 is 12 amino acids. Trimming took 11 bases from V and 5 from J; bases not matched to a gene: 5. CDR3 DNA sequence: TGTGCCCGAACGGGACAGGACAATGAGCAGTTCTTC. It encodes CARTGQDNEQFF.

The chain links TRBV29-1 to TRBJ2-5; 7 nucleotides agree with TRBD1. CDR3 size: 15 residues. Germline V lookup: CDR1 SQVTM, CDR2 ANQGSEA. Unmatched junction bases numbered 12, after V lost 5 bases and J lost 3 bases. CDR3 residues: CSVNFWDSLEETQYF. As DNA, the CDR3 is TGCAGCGTTAACTTTTGGGACAGTCTCGAAGAGACCCAGTACTTC.

This clonotype was picked up many times. The chain employs TRBV6-5 and TRBJ2-1; TRBD1 matches at 8 bases. Per the germline V gene, CDR1 is MNHEY and CDR2 is SVGAGI. The CDR3 is 16 amino acids. J was trimmed by 6 bases and V by 5 bases; bases with no gene match: 12. Here the CDR3 DNA reads TGTGCCAGCAGTAGCGGAGGGACAGGTCCATCCAATGAGCAGTTCTTC. Its protein product is CASSSGGTGPSNEQFF.

The chain uses TRBV20-1 and TRBJ2-3; D not resolved. This CDR3 is 12 amino acids long. Germline V gene data show CDR1 as DFQATT and CDR2 as SNEGSKA (reference sequence). V shed 3 bases and J shed 5 bases, with 9 bases lying between them. The CDR3 loop is CSARDGRDTQYF. CDR3 DNA sequence: TGCAGTGCTAGGGACGGCAGAGATACGCAGTATTTT.

Points on this clonotype: A read error may produce the germline difference seen at one junction end. This rearrangement joins TRBV12-3 or TRBV12-4 to TRBJ2-5, with TRBD2 matching 11 bases. This CDR3 spans 15 amino acids. The chain's CDR3 is CACSLLAGVGDTQYF. Written as DNA, the CDR3 is TGTGCCTGCAGTTTACTAGCGGGGGTAGGCGATACGCAGTACTTC.

This clonotype was counted once. The genes are TRBV19 and TRBJ1-5; 7 positions match TRBD1. Germline trimming cut 4 bases from V and 3 bases from J; bases unmatched to any gene: 6. Germline CDR1 LNHDA, CDR2 SQIVND (reference sequence). The CDR3 extends over 15 amino acids. The CDR3 protein is CASSTYGTANQPQHF. The DNA for the CDR3 is TGTGCCAGTAGTACCTATGGGACAGCCAATCAGCCCCAGCATTTT.

This chain's CDR3 is CSVRTKLYEQYF. Here the CDR3 DNA reads TGCAGCGTTCGTACCAAACTCTACGAGCAGTACTTC. The genes are TRBV29-1 and TRBJ2-7; no clear D gene. The CDR3 runs to 12 residues. The germline CDR1 and CDR2 sequences are SQVTM and ANQGSEA. The V gene lost 5 bases and the J gene lost 3 bases, with 11 bases spanning the gap.

The rearrangement uses TRBV14 and TRBJ2-1, with 9 bases that match TRBD1. This CDR3 spans 15 amino acids. CDR1 and CDR2 (germline): SGHDN, FVKESK. The V segment lost 0 bases and the J segment 10 bases; nucleotides outside the gene matches: 7. CDR3 coding DNA: TGTGCCAGCAGCCAAGAGTACAGGGGGCTAGGGGAGCAGTTCTTC. Encoded protein: CASSQEYRGLGEQFF.

V is TRBV29-1 and J is TRBJ2-5; D is unresolved. This CDR3 contains 14 residues. Germline lookup yields CDR1 SQVTM and CDR2 ANQGSEA. Trimming pared 4 bases from V and 2 bases from J, leaving 14 bases between. CDR3 nucleotides: TGCAGCGTTGCTCGTCCTCTTACTCAAGAGACCCAGTACTTC. Protein sequence: CSVARPLTQETQYF.

This clonotype was counted at least ten times. This sequence joins TRBV14 and TRBJ2-3; D assignment may be TRBD1 or TRBD2 (6 bases each). There are 13 residues in the CDR3. The germline V and J ends were trimmed by 8 bases and 4 bases, with 13 bases remaining between them. CDR1 SGHDN and CDR2 FVKESK come from the germline V gene. CDR3 region: CASALGGADTQYF. Written as DNA, the CDR3 is TGTGCCAGCGCCTTGGGGGGCGCAGATACGCAGTATTTT.